This TCR beta chain appears in the sequencing data of a study of blood T cells in healthy people across ages. In regard to this clonotype: Its antigen is still unknown.

The CDR3 is 15 residues long. CDR1 LNHNV and CDR2 YYDKDF come from the germline V gene (reference sequence). Trimming shortened V by 0 bases and J by 7 bases, and 15 bases separated the two germline ends. Study-wide points: Both naive CD4+ cell counts and diversity were greater in long-lived donors than in aged donors.

Each donor supplied roughly 9.1 milliliters of peripheral blood. Next came a second PCR, run for roughly 6 to 11 cycles, which used a sample-barcoded 5' primer along with a J-beta primer mix. With 12 random nucleotides, a template-switch adaptor tagged each individual cDNA molecule. MiXCR, applied by TCRdb to the 5' RACE reads, yields one record per CDR3 protein. The sample carries under 2 million distinct CDR3 sequences, about 32% recorded once. The source material was blood. The receptor was isolated from a woman aged 30 to 39 in good health. V is TRBV15 and J is TRBJ1-2; unclear D gene. The CDR3 loop is CATSRDVQEPGGYTF. DNA of the CDR3: TGTGCCACCAGCAGAGATGTTCAGGAGCCTGGTGGCTACACCTTC. Full variable domain (missing parts from reference TRBV15 and TRBJ1-2): DAMVIQNPRYQVTQFGKPVTLSCSQTLNHNVMYWYQQKSSQAPKLLFHYYDKDFNNEADTPDNFQSRRPNTSFCFLDIRSPGLGDTAMYLCATSRDVQEPGGYTFGSGTRLTVV.